These 2 T cell receptor beta chains were sequenced from one sample in a study of T cells expressing NK-cell markers. Following a re-call of the 5' RACE reads, TCRdb has one entry per CDR3 protein and lacks DNA. The sample table sets out about 390,000 distinct CDR3 sequences. The sequencing input was blood T cells: a sorted CD56 or NKG2C T cell subset, CD4+ or CD8+ T cells, or bulk PBMC T cells (not recorded which). The receptors were gathered from a woman aged 45-60 years in good health.

The CDR3 loop is CASSPYVAGVEYEQFF. This chain links TRBV2 with TRBJ2-1; TCRdb reports TRBD2, a call that lacks DNA to check it against. Per the germline V gene, CDR1 is SNHLY and CDR2 is FYNNEI. The CDR3 runs 16 residues.

The CDR3 here is CASSFGGVTAKNIQYF. The J gene is TRBJ2-4, the V gene TRBV11-3; TCRdb indicates TRBD1, and absent DNA this call remains unverified. Germline loops: CDR1 SGHNT, CDR2 YENEEA. The CDR3 has 16 residues.